This T cell receptor beta chain was found in a study of T cell responses to AZD1222 COVID-19 vaccine. Regarding the study as a whole: It was only after the peak T cell response that any repertoires were sampled.

This CDR3 has 15 amino acids. Germline V lookup: CDR1 SGHTA, CDR2 FQGNSA. J was trimmed by 7 bases and V by 4 bases; bases with no gene match: 13. This table comes from immunoSEQ multiplex PCR, and its TCRdb copy is limited to in-frame clones, with some not included. The sample records roughly 150,000 clones, about 92% being singletons. Remarks on this clone: What it binds is unknown.

V is TRBV7-2 and J is TRBJ2-7; 7 bases are shared with TRBD1. Sequencing used peripheral blood, obtained on day 0 of AZD1222 vaccination. The sequence was collected from an adult in good health. In DNA form, the CDR3 reads TGTGCCAGCAGCTCGCAGGGGGTCCCAACGGGGGAGCAGTACTTC. Translating it yields CASSSQGVPTGEQYF. Together with reference TRBV7-2 and TRBJ2-7, the CDR3 gives the full variable domain: GAGVSQSPSNKVTEKGKDVELRCDPISGHTALYWYRQSLGQGLEFLIYFQGNSAPDKSGLPSDRFSAERTGGSVSTLTIQRTQQEDSAVYLCASSSQGVPTGEQYFGPGTRLTVT.